This T cell receptor beta chain stems from a study of post-analysis software for immune sequencing data. Overall study context: In terms of disease course, relapsing-remitting, secondary progressive and progressive-relapsing multiple sclerosis were included.

This clonotype turned up a few times. The antigen is unknown. Study findings and constraints: Significantly lower normalized Chao1 diversity was found in patients with multiple sclerosis relative to controls. There were five TRBV segments more frequent in patients than controls, and TRBV5-6, TRBV5-1 and TRBV20-1 were among them. Strong co-clustering by F measure was evident for samples that had been prepared in the same batch.

The CDR3 totals 18 residues. J lost 5 bases, V lost 2 bases, and 9 bases had no gene match. Germline CDR1 reads SGHTA; CDR2 reads FQGNSA. The TCR beta cDNA libraries carried unique molecular identifiers. Input populations of about 0.95 to 11 million T cells gave rise to 500,000 to 600,000 cDNA molecules. TCRdb fed the PCR reads into MiXCR, producing one record per CDR3 protein. Among about 540,000 distinct CDR3 sequences listed, about a third were seen once. The chain has TRBV7-2 and TRBJ1-6; the match to TRBD1 covers 10 bases. The source material was blood. The receptor was isolated from a girl younger than 18 with multiple sclerosis. The CDR3 sequence is CASSLSRQGASHNSPLHF. The CDR3 DNA reads TGTGCCAGCAGCTTATCGAGACAGGGGGCTTCACATAATTCACCCCTCCACTTT.